This TCR beta chain was retrieved from a study of CD8 T cells in Susac syndrome. As for the study in general: Patients with Susac syndrome were, at the time of blood collection, therapy-naive, maintained on corticosteroids, or maintained on intravenous immunoglobulin alone.

Reverse transcription of about 0.45 to 1 ug RNA was carried out with random hexamers. The immunoSEQ assay covered 54 Vbeta and 13 Jbeta segments for CDR3. One entry per CDR3 protein results from TCRdb running MiXCR on the immunoSEQ multiplex PCR reads. The table has about 140,000 distinct CDR3 sequences, more than 85% seen once. Patients with Susac syndrome met diagnostic criteria that were recently defined for definite or probable disease. Negative isolation yielded CD8+ and CD4+ T cells; FACS enriched TEMRA cells. The ends were cut back, 8 bases at V and 7 bases at J, with 17 bases in the middle. This CDR3 contains 13 residues. Germline values: CDR1 LGHNA, CDR2 YNFKEQ.

This clonotype was obtained from a human donor with Susac syndrome. The material sequenced was CD4+ T cells from PBMCs. This sequence joins TRBV4-2 and TRBJ2-5, with a possible D match to TRBD2 (5 bases). In DNA form, the CDR3 reads TGTGCCAGCGGACCGAGGGAGTTTGGGACCCAGTACTTC. This sequence encodes CASGPREFGTQYF.